The 29 T cell receptor beta chains given below trace back to one sample, sequenced in a study of blood T cell repertoires in COVID-19. Data came from immunoSEQ multiplex PCR; TCRdb stores just in-frame clones and leaves some out. Of about 140,000 clones listed, 70% to 85% were seen once; the top ten hold around 4%. Sequencing was carried out using peripheral blood. These TCRs come from a man aged 60 to 75 with acute or convalescent COVID-19.

The gene calls are TRBV6-2 or TRBV6-3 and TRBJ2-1, with 12 bases aligning to TRBD2. Germline CDR1 and CDR2: MNHEY and SVGEGT. The CDR3 is 17 residues long. V was pared by 0 bases and J by 0 bases, with 0 bases of the junction left unmatched. CDR3 coding DNA: TGTGCCAGCAGTTACTCACTAGCGGGAGGCTCCTACAATGAGCAGTTCTTC. Translation gives CASSYSLAGGSYNEQFF.

This chain links TRBV5-1 with TRBJ1-3; D not resolved. CDR3 length equals 14 residues. V was clipped by 0 bases and J by 2 bases, with 6 bases between them. CDR1 is SGHRS, CDR2 YFSETQ, per germline. The CDR3 reads CASSLGVPGNTIYF. The CDR3 DNA sequence: TGCGCCAGCAGCTTGGGAGTCCCTGGAAACACCATATATTTT. The full variable domain, completed using reference TRBV5-1 and TRBJ1-3, is KAGVTQTPRYLIKTRGQQVTLSCSPISGHRSVSWYQQTPGQGLQFLFEYFSETQRNKGNFPGRFSGRQFSNSRSEMNVSTLELGDSALYLCASSLGVPGNTIYFGEGSWLTVV.

The gene calls are TRBV7-3 and TRBJ1-1; no firm D call. V was trimmed by 2 bases and J by 7 bases, leaving 17 bases between them. The CDR3 runs to 15 residues. Germline V gives CDR1 SGHTA, CDR2 FQGTGA. DNA of the CDR3: TGTGCCAGCAGCTTATACGGGTACCCGGAGGATGAAGCTTTCTTT. This encodes CASSLYGYPEDEAFF.

The chain joins TRBV27 to TRBJ2-1, with 7 nucleotides matching TRBD2. J was trimmed by 6 bases and V by 6 bases; bases with no gene match: 14. The CDR3 is 16 amino acids. Germline CDR1 MNHEY, CDR2 SMNVEV (reference sequence). CDR3 sequence reads: CASSFRDYPVGNEQFF. CDR3 in DNA: TGTGCCAGCAGCTTTCGGGACTACCCGGTGGGCAATGAGCAGTTCTTC.

The rearrangement uses TRBV5-1 and TRBJ2-5; TRBD1 agrees at 8 bases. J gave up 0 bases and V 4 bases, and 5 bases lay outside the gene matches. From germline, CDR1 is SGHRS and CDR2 YFSETQ. The length of the CDR3 is 15 residues. The CDR3 DNA reads as TGCGCCAGCAGCACAGGACAGGGCGACCAAGAGACCCAGTACTTC. This sequence encodes CASSTGQGDQETQYF.

V and J are TRBV4-1 and TRBJ1-6; perhaps TRBD1 as D (6 bases). The CDR3 sequence is 16 residues long. Trimming removed 0 bases from V and 3 bases from J, with 9 bases in between. Germline V gene data show CDR1 as MGHRA and CDR2 as YSYEKL. The DNA of the CDR3 is TGCGCCAGCAGCCAAGAAGGGGGGGTCTATAATTCACCCCTCCACTTT. Residues: CASSQEGGVYNSPLHF.

The chain carries TRBV3-1 (or the pseudogene TRBV3-2) and TRBJ2-3; 15 nucleotides agree with TRBD2. CDR3 length equals 20 residues. V was clipped by 1 base and J by 3 bases; unmatched bases: 11. The germline V gene has CDR1 LGHDT and CDR2 YNNKEL (reference sequence). The CDR3 DNA reads TGTGCCAGCAGCCAAGGATGGGGAAAAGGGACTAGCGGGAGGACAGATACGCAGTATTTT. Translation: CASSQGWGKGTSGRTDTQYF.

V and J are TRBV18 and TRBJ1-1, with 8 bases fitting TRBD1. CDR1 is KGHSH and CDR2 is LQKENI in the germline V gene. Unmatched junction bases numbered 7, after V lost 6 bases and J lost 4 bases. The CDR3 spans 14 residues. CDR3 protein: CASSLGQGTTEAFF. The CDR3 region has the DNA TGTGCCAGCTCCCTAGGACAGGGAACCACTGAAGCTTTCTTT.

V usage is TRBV3-1 (or the pseudogene TRBV3-2) and J usage is TRBJ2-1; 7 bases line up with TRBD1. The CDR3 length is 16 residues. In germline, CDR1 is LGHDT, CDR2 YNNKEL (reference sequence). V lost 3 bases and J lost 5; bases outside the gene matches: 10. This CDR3 reads CASSQVEGRGNNEQFF. DNA for the CDR3: TGTGCCAGCAGCCAGGTTGAGGGCAGGGGGAACAATGAGCAGTTCTTC.

A few counts support this clone. This rearrangement joins TRBV4-1 to TRBJ1-5; 7 bases are a match to TRBD1. The germline V gene encodes CDR1 MGHRA and CDR2 YSYEKL. With V trimmed by 0 bases and J by 5 bases, 7 bases remained unmatched. There are 16 residues in the CDR3. This chain's CDR3 is CASSQDPGTEYQPQHF. The CDR3 region has the DNA TGCGCCAGCAGCCAAGATCCCGGGACAGAATATCAGCCCCAGCATTTT.

This clone was seen more than once but under ten times. The rearrangement joins TRBV3-1 (or the pseudogene TRBV3-2) to TRBJ1-2; 7 bases align to TRBD1. Germline values: CDR1 LGHDT, CDR2 YNNKEL (reference sequence). This CDR3 is built from 13 residues. With V trimmed by 4 bases and J by 5 bases, 4 bases remained unmatched. The CDR3 here is CASSLRQGYGYTF. The CDR3 nucleotides are TGTGCCAGCAGCCTCCGACAGGGTTATGGCTACACCTTC.

The rearrangement uses TRBV19 and TRBJ2-3; 10 bases line up with TRBD2. The CDR3 totals 15 residues. CDR1 LNHDA and CDR2 SQIVND come from the germline V gene (reference sequence). V trimming: 5 bases; J trimming: 4 bases; junction bases outside the gene matches: 6. CDR3 in DNA: TGTGCCAGTAGTGTGGGACTAGCGAGGCCAGATACGCAGTATTTT. As protein: CASSVGLARPDTQYF.

The chain has TRBV6-5 and TRBJ1-4; possible D gene TRBD1, 5 bases. CDR3 size: 16 residues. Trimming removed 2 bases from V and 7 bases from J, with 17 bases in between. Germline values: CDR1 MNHEY, CDR2 SVGAGI. This chain's CDR3 is CASSYGEPWQGEKLFF. The CDR3 DNA reads as TGTGCCAGCAGTTACGGCGAGCCTTGGCAGGGTGAAAAACTGTTTTTT.

For this clone: Distinct nucleotide sequences in the sample also encode this CDR3. This CDR3 reads CASSPGQSNTEAFF. The DNA for the CDR3 is TGTGCCAGCTCACCGGGCCAGTCGAACACTGAAGCTTTCTTT. The chain has TRBV18 and TRBJ1-1; no firm D call. The ends were cut back, 3 bases at V and 1 base at J, with 9 bases in the middle. From germline, CDR1 is KGHSH and CDR2 LQKENI. The CDR3 runs to 14 residues.

The CDR3, as DNA: TGTGCCAGCAGCTTCCGACTAAACACTGAAGCTTTCTTT. Protein: CASSFRLNTEAFF. This sequence joins TRBV5-5 and TRBJ1-1, with unresolved D. The germline gives CDR1 SGHKS, CDR2 YYEKEE (reference sequence). V gave up 2 bases and J gave up 2 bases, with 7 bases separating them. The CDR3 loop spans 13 amino acids.

This clone was picked up a small number of times. This chain uses TRBV18 with TRBJ2-7; D gene ambiguous. V lost 2 bases and J 5 bases, leaving 4 bases between the germline ends. Per the germline V gene, CDR1 is KGHSH and CDR2 is LQKENI. The CDR3 extends over 11 amino acids. CDR3 bases: TGTGCCAGCTCACCAGGAGACGAGCAGTACTTC. The encoded protein is CASSPGDEQYF.

The chain employs TRBV27 and TRBJ2-7, with 10 positions matching TRBD1. The CDR3 runs to 15 residues. The germline CDR1 and CDR2 sequences are MNHEY and SMNVEV (reference sequence). Trimming took 4 bases from V and 5 from J; bases not matched to a gene: 8. The CDR3 sequence is CASSSGGQGDHEQYF. The CDR3 DNA reads as TGTGCCAGCAGTTCAGGCGGACAGGGGGACCACGAGCAGTACTTC.

This rearrangement joins TRBV6-1 to TRBJ1-2; D ambiguous. Germline V gene lookup returns CDR1 MNHNS and CDR2 SASEGT. CDR3 length: 13 residues. Deletions cut 0 bases from V and 1 base from J, with 3 bases between. The CDR3 DNA is TGTGCCAGCAGTGAAGCACTTAACTATGGCTACACCTTC. This gives the protein CASSEALNYGYTF.

CDR3: CASSVASSEKLFF. For the CDR3, the DNA is TGTGCCAGCAGCGTAGCTTCGAGTGAAAAACTGTTTTTT. This chain joins TRBV9 and TRBJ1-4; D is uncertain. V shed 0 bases and J shed 7 bases, with 7 bases lying between them. The V gene's germline CDR1 is SGDLS and CDR2 YYNGEE. There are 13 residues in the CDR3.

On this clone: At the DNA level, this CDR3 is encoded by other sequences in the same sample as well. J is TRBJ1-5 and V is TRBV28; unclear D gene. The CDR3 runs to 12 residues. CDR1 is MDHEN and CDR2 is SYDVKM in the germline V gene. V lost 8 bases, J lost 4 bases, and 9 bases lay in between. This CDR3 reads CASRQANQPQHF. CDR3 sequence (DNA): TGTGCCAGCCGGCAGGCGAATCAGCCCCAGCATTTT. Full variable domain (remainder filled in from reference TRBV28 and TRBJ1-5): DVKVTQSSRYLVKRTGEKVFLECVQDMDHENMFWYRQDPGLGLRLIYFSYDVKMKEKGDIPEGYSVSREKKERFSLILESASTNQTSMYLCASRQANQPQHFGDGTRLSIL.

The chain employs TRBV2 and TRBJ1-1; 7 bases match TRBD1. After removal of 5 bases from V and 3 bases from J, the junction contained 3 bases not matched to a gene. The CDR3 contains 13 residues. CDR1 and CDR2 (germline): SNHLY, FYNNEI. CDR3 loop: CASSRTGDTEAFF. The DNA of the CDR3 is TGTGCCAGCAGTCGGACAGGCGACACTGAAGCTTTCTTT.

The rearrangement uses TRBV6-2 or TRBV6-3 and TRBJ2-1; TRBD1 matches 7 bases. Germline CDR1 and CDR2: MNHEY and SVGEGT. V was pared by 5 bases and J by 5 bases, with 27 bases of the junction left unmatched. This CDR3 spans 21 amino acids. The CDR3: CASSPFFRQGGTRAPNNEQFF. The CDR3 DNA reads as TGTGCCAGCAGTCCATTTTTTAGACAGGGTGGCACCCGAGCCCCTAACAATGAGCAGTTCTTC.

This chain uses TRBV29-1 with TRBJ1-2; perhaps TRBD1 as D (5 bases). The CDR3 is 11 residues long. CDR1 is SQVTM and CDR2 is ANQGSEA in the germline V gene. V lost 3 bases to trimming and J lost 11 bases, with 13 bases between them. CDR3 in DNA: TGCAGCGTTGAGCGCGGGGGAAAGTACACCTTC. Amino acids: CSVERGGKYTF.

The rearrangement uses TRBV6-6 and TRBJ1-4, with unresolved D. The CDR3 consists of 11 residues. V was shortened by 6 bases and J by 7 bases, with 6 bases between the two germline ends. Germline V lookup: CDR1 MNHNY, CDR2 SVGAGI (reference sequence). The CDR3 sequence: CASRSGEKLFF. In DNA form, the CDR3 reads TGTGCCAGCAGGTCGGGTGAAAAACTGTTTTTT.

J is TRBJ2-5 and V is TRBV7-6, with no clear D. The CDR3 runs 12 residues. The V and J ends lost 5 bases and 0 bases respectively, with 4 bases between them. Germline V CDR1 and CDR2: SGHVS, FNYEAQ. CDR3 DNA: TGTGCCAGCAGCCCTAACCAAGAGACCCAGTACTTC. Its translation is CASSPNQETQYF.

The sample holds a few counts of this clone. The rearrangement joins TRBV29-1 to TRBJ2-1; 10 bases are shared with TRBD2. The CDR3 runs 14 residues. The V gene's germline CDR1 is SQVTM and CDR2 ANQGSEA. Trimming removed 3 bases from V and 5 bases from J; junction bases left unmatched: 4. For the CDR3, the DNA is TGCAGCGTTGATCCAGCGGGAGGGCACAATGAGCAGTTCTTC. Translation gives CSVDPAGGHNEQFF.

V and J are TRBV11-2 and TRBJ2-1; 9 nucleotides match TRBD2. V lost 2 bases and J lost 12; bases outside the gene matches: 2. The germline V gene encodes CDR1 SGHAT and CDR2 FQNNGV. There are 12 residues in the CDR3. The CDR3 DNA is TGTGCCAGCAGCTTACAGCGGGAGGCGCAGTTCTTC. This encodes CASSLQREAQFF. Full variable domain (missing parts from reference TRBV11-2 and TRBJ2-1): EAGVAQSPRYKIIEKRQSVAFWCNPISGHATLYWYQQILGQGPKLLIQFQNNGVVDDSQLPKDRFSAERLKGVDSTLKIQPAKLEDSAVYLCASSLQREAQFFGPGTRLTVL.

J is TRBJ2-1 and V is TRBV5-1; tentatively, D is TRBD2 (5 bases). The CDR3 spans 15 residues. Trimming stripped 0 bases from V and 7 bases from J, with 14 bases between. Germline CDR1 reads SGHRS; CDR2 reads YFSETQ. The CDR3 DNA reads TGCGCCAGCAGCTTGGACGCCTCAGGCGGGAATGAGCAGTTCTTC. It yields the protein CASSLDASGGNEQFF.

The rearrangement uses TRBV12-3 or TRBV12-4 and TRBJ2-1; D unclear. V lost 6 bases to trimming and J lost 7 bases, with 10 bases between them. This CDR3 is 12 amino acids long. CDR3 sequence: CASSPTWNEQFF. The DNA of the CDR3 is TGTGCCAGCAGCCCGACTTGGAATGAGCAGTTCTTC.